These 25 T cell receptor beta chains originate from one sample sequenced in a study of cytomegalovirus exposure and HLA in healthy donors. The study ran its PCR with 60 Vbeta and 13 Jbeta primers. Clones were sequenced by immunoSEQ multiplex PCR, and TCRdb holds only the in-frame ones, with some missing. The sample includes 100,000 to 150,000 clones, around 73% of them seen just once. The sample comprised PBMCs. The receptors come from a human donor in good health.

This chain connects TRBV13 to TRBJ2-7; a weak D match, TRBD2 (5 bases). CDR1 is PRHDT, CDR2 FYEKMQ, per germline (reference sequence). The CDR3 is 14 amino acids. V shed 5 bases and J shed 0 bases, with 11 bases lying between them. This CDR3 is CASSPTGDSYEQYF. The CDR3 region has the DNA TGTGCCAGCAGCCCCACCGGGGACTCCTACGAGCAGTACTTC.

Comment on this clone: The sample holds other DNA sequences that translate to the same CDR3. The V and J genes are TRBV2 and TRBJ1-5, with D maybe TRBD1 (6 bases). V was trimmed by 6 bases and J by 7 bases, leaving 13 bases between them. The CDR3 has 13 amino acids. Germline V gene sequence: CDR1 SNHLY, CDR2 FYNNEI. CDR3 bases: TGTGCCAGCAGGGCAGGGGTCGGACAGCCCCAGCATTTT. Amino acid sequence: CASRAGVGQPQHF. Supplemented by reference TRBV2 and TRBJ1-5, the full variable domain reads EPEVTQTPSHQVTQMGQEVILRCVPISNHLYFYWYRQILGQKVEFLVSFYNNEISEKSEIFDDQFSVERPDGSNFTLKIRSTKLEDSAMYFCASRAGVGQPQHFGDGTRLSIL.

There are a few counts of this clone. With a much larger clone just one base away, this may be a read error. The chain couples TRBV30 to TRBJ1-1, with 8 positions matching TRBD1. CDR1 GTSNPN and CDR2 SVGIG come from the germline V gene (reference sequence). The CDR3 consists of 13 residues. The CDR3 DNA reads as TGTGTCTGGAGTGGGGACAGGAGGACTGAAGCTTTCTTT. This sequence encodes CVWSGDRRTEAFF.

The chain links TRBV5-5 to TRBJ1-5; 8 bases align to TRBD1. This CDR3 is built from 14 residues. Germline loops: CDR1 SGHKS, CDR2 YYEKEE (reference sequence). The trim removed 3 bases at V and 6 bases at J, leaving 5 bases unmatched. The CDR3, as DNA: TGTGCCAGCAGCTCTGACAGGGGCGGTCAGCCCCAGCATTTT. Its translation is CASSSDRGGQPQHF.

The V call is TRBV9, the J call TRBJ1-1; D is perhaps TRBD1 (5 bases). V shed 4 bases and J shed 1 base, with 17 bases lying between them. There are 16 residues in the CDR3. Per germline, CDR1 SGDLS and CDR2 YYNGEE. In nucleotides, the CDR3 is TGTGCCAGCAGCCCTAGACAGAGATTGGGGAACACTGAAGCTTTCTTT. It encodes CASSPRQRLGNTEAFF.

This clone has only a few counts. V usage is TRBV18 and J usage is TRBJ2-3, with 10 nucleotides matching TRBD2. V shed 6 bases, J shed 2 bases, and the junction held 5 bases outside the gene matches. In germline, CDR1 is KGHSH, CDR2 LQKENI. The CDR3 has 15 residues. The DNA for the CDR3 is TGTGCCAGCTCGGATCTAGCGGGGGTCACAGATACGCAGTATTTT. Its protein is CASSDLAGVTDTQYF.

V and J are TRBV7-2 and TRBJ1-3; D possibly corresponds to TRBD1 (6 bases). V lost 3 bases to trimming and J lost 5 bases, with 11 bases between them. Germline V gene lookup returns CDR1 SGHTA and CDR2 FQGNSA. CDR3 length equals 14 residues. The CDR3, as DNA: TGTGCCAGCAGCTTCGCGGGGGGCCGAAACACCATATATTTT. Its protein product is CASSFAGGRNTIYF.

With respect to this clone: The CDR3 ends on some other residue instead of the conserved phenylalanine or tryptophan, so this is likely a read error. This rearrangement joins TRBV19 to TRBJ1-2, with TRBD1 as a possible D gene (6 bases). There are 15 residues in the CDR3. V was trimmed by 6 bases and J by 3 bases, leaving 17 bases between them. Germline values: CDR1 LNHDA, CDR2 SQIVND (reference sequence). CDR3 sequence: CASRVWDKRDYGYTL. CDR3 sequence (DNA): TGTGCCAGTAGAGTCTGGGACAAGCGGGACTATGGCTACACCCTC.

V and J are TRBV5-6 and TRBJ2-5, with 13 bases lining up with TRBD2. CDR1 and CDR2 (germline): SGHDT, YYEEEE. The CDR3 loop spans 17 amino acids. Germline trimming cut 4 bases from V and 1 base from J; bases unmatched to any gene: 7. Written as DNA, the CDR3 is TGTGCCAGCAGCGAACTAGCGGGAGGGCCCTCCCAAGAGACCCAGTACTTC. It codes for CASSELAGGPSQETQYF.

This sequence joins TRBV27 and TRBJ2-3; unclear D gene. CDR3 length equals 13 residues. Trimming left V 4 bases short and J 0 bases short, with 5 bases between. The germline V gene has CDR1 MNHEY and CDR2 SMNVEV (reference sequence). This chain's CDR3 is CASSSPSTDTQYF. DNA for the CDR3: TGTGCCAGCAGTTCCCCTAGCACAGATACGCAGTATTTT.

The chain combines TRBV9 with TRBJ2-1, with a weak D call TRBD1 (5 bases). This CDR3 region has 14 residues. Germline CDR1 reads SGDLS; CDR2 reads YYNGEE. The V end lost 0 bases, the J end lost 4 bases, and 8 bases lay between the germline ends. Here the CDR3 DNA reads TGTGCCAGCAGCGTAGATACAGGTTACAATGAGCAGTTCTTC. Its translation: CASSVDTGYNEQFF. Variable domain in full (rest from reference TRBV9 and TRBJ2-1): DSGVTQTPKHLITATGQRVTLRCSPRSGDLSVYWYQQSLDQGLQFLIQYYNGEERAKGNILERFSAQQFPDLHSELNLSSLELGDSALYFCASSVDTGYNEQFFGPGTRLTVL.

J is TRBJ2-2 and V is TRBV2; TRBD2 might be the D (5 bases). CDR1 SNHLY and CDR2 FYNNEI come from the germline V gene. The ends were cut back, 11 bases at V and 4 bases at J, with 23 bases in the middle. This CDR3 has 16 residues. The CDR3 nucleotides are TGTGCCGGCGGGCTGATTCCCCCGGCGACCACCGGGGAGCTGTTTTTT. This sequence encodes CAGGLIPPATTGELFF. Full variable domain (remainder filled in from reference TRBV2 and TRBJ2-2): EPEVTQTPSHQVTQMGQEVILRCVPISNHLYFYWYRQILGQKVEFLVSFYNNEISEKSEIFDDQFSVERPDGSNFTLKIRSTKLEDSAMYFCAGGLIPPATTGELFFGEGSRLTVL.

The rearrangement joins TRBV9 to TRBJ2-1; D may be TRBD2 (6 bases). CDR1 and CDR2 (germline): SGDLS, YYNGEE. V was pared by 3 bases and J by 9 bases, with 16 bases between. The CDR3 is made up of 14 amino acids. The DNA of the CDR3 is TGTGCCAGCAGCGCTCCCTCCGGGGGATCTGAGCAGTTCTTC. Amino acids: CASSAPSGGSEQFF.

The chain employs TRBV28 and TRBJ1-1; D may be TRBD1 (6 bases). V lost 4 bases and J 5 bases, leaving 23 bases between the germline ends. This CDR3 contains 17 residues. Germline V lookup: CDR1 MDHEN, CDR2 SYDVKM. CDR3 nucleotide sequence: TGTGCCAGCAGTTCCGGGGGGAGGGGGGTAGGGAGGACTGAAGCTTTCTTT. The encoded protein is CASSSGGRGVGRTEAFF.

The chain uses TRBV2 and TRBJ2-5; TRBD2 matches at 13 bases. The J call may be mistaken, given a closer DNA end match to TRBJ2-7. The CDR3 has 15 amino acids. The germline V gene encodes CDR1 SNHLY and CDR2 FYNNEI. The CDR3 nucleotides are TGTGCCAGCATTAAACCGGGACTAGCGGGACGCGAGCAGTACTTC. It codes for CASIKPGLAGREQYF.

V usage is TRBV7-2 and J usage is TRBJ2-7; 14 nucleotides align to TRBD2. V gave up 4 bases and J gave up 2 bases; unmatched junction bases: 7. Germline V gene lookup returns CDR1 SGHTA and CDR2 FQGNSA. The CDR3 runs to 17 residues. Written as DNA, the CDR3 is TGTGCCAGCAGCTGGGGACTAGCGGGGGCCTATCCCTACGAGCAGTACTTC. Translating it yields CASSWGLAGAYPYEQYF.

The chain uses TRBV5-1 and TRBJ2-2; 12 bases map to TRBD1. J lost 7 bases, V lost 2 bases, and 6 bases had no gene match. This CDR3 has 16 residues. CDR1 is SGHRS, CDR2 YFSETQ, per germline. CDR3 residues: CASSFGTGGYGGELFF. The DNA for the CDR3 is TGCGCCAGCAGCTTTGGGACAGGGGGCTATGGCGGGGAGCTGTTTTTT.

The gene calls are TRBV9 and TRBJ2-7, with 8 bases fitting TRBD2. Germline CDR1 reads SGDLS; CDR2 reads YYNGEE. V was clipped by 4 bases and J by 3 bases; unmatched bases: 12. This CDR3 is built from 16 residues. The CDR3 is CASSPGTRGNLYEQYF. The CDR3 region has the DNA TGTGCCAGCAGCCCCGGGACTAGGGGAAACCTCTACGAGCAGTACTTC.

This clone was detected only a few times. The rearrangement links TRBV28 to TRBJ2-7, with a possible D match to TRBD1 (6 bases). V gave up 6 bases and J gave up 4 bases, with 13 bases separating them. This CDR3 has 13 amino acids. Per germline, CDR1 MDHEN and CDR2 SYDVKM. CDR3: CASRPTQGYEQYF. The CDR3, as DNA: TGTGCCAGCAGGCCCACACAGGGATACGAGCAGTACTTC.

This clone showed up just once. The J gene is TRBJ2-1, the V gene TRBV7-3; 8 bases match TRBD2. Per the germline V gene, CDR1 is SGHTA and CDR2 is FQGTGA. V dropped 5 bases and J dropped 3; count of bases not matched to a gene: 6. This CDR3 has 15 amino acids. CDR3 loop: CASSPTGLVYNEQFF. CDR3 coding DNA: TGTGCCAGCAGCCCGACGGGACTAGTCTACAATGAGCAGTTCTTC.

This clone was detected only a few times. The V and J genes are TRBV30 and TRBJ1-2; possible D gene TRBD1, 6 bases. Trimming stripped 3 bases from V and 4 bases from J, with 18 bases between. The CDR3 length is 15 residues. Germline CDR1 and CDR2: GTSNPN and SVGIG (reference sequence). The CDR3 is CAWSGNTGSGYGYTF. The CDR3 bases are TGTGCCTGGAGCGGAAATACAGGGTCCGGCTATGGCTACACCTTC.

The J gene is TRBJ2-1, the V gene TRBV28; D is possibly TRBD2 (6 bases). Per the germline V gene, CDR1 is MDHEN and CDR2 is SYDVKM. The length of the CDR3 is 17 residues. V lost 0 bases, J lost 0 bases, and 12 bases lay in between. This CDR3 is CASSLWGRRSSYNEQFF. CDR3 DNA sequence: TGTGCCAGCAGTTTATGGGGGAGGCGAAGCTCCTACAATGAGCAGTTCTTC.

This clone was seen only a few times. The V call is TRBV4-3, the J call TRBJ1-5, with TRBD1 as a possible D gene (5 bases). This CDR3 contains 19 residues. CDR1 is LGHNA, CDR2 YSLEER, per germline. V lost 1 base to trimming and J lost 4 bases, with 23 bases between them. The CDR3 bases are TGCGCCAGCAGCCAAGGTGTAACAGGAGCGGGCTTAGGTAATCAGCCCCAGCATTTT. Amino acids: CASSQGVTGAGLGNQPQHF.

The V call is TRBV29-1, the J call TRBJ2-5, with TRBD2 as a possible D gene (7 bases). Germline lookup yields CDR1 SQVTM and CDR2 ANQGSEA. V was trimmed by 5 bases and J by 5 bases, leaving 15 bases between them. The CDR3 contains 13 residues. CDR3 bases: TGCAGCGTTTCGTCGGGGGGCTTGGAGACCCAGTACTTC. It translates to CSVSSGGLETQYF.

This chain uses TRBV5-1 with TRBJ1-1; tentatively, D is TRBD1 (5 bases). The V and J ends lost 3 bases and 3 bases respectively, with 12 bases between them. Germline lookup yields CDR1 SGHRS and CDR2 YFSETQ. The CDR3 contains 14 residues. In DNA, the CDR3 is TGCGCCAGCAGCTCTCGACAGATAGACACTGAAGCTTTCTTT. Residues: CASSSRQIDTEAFF.